This T cell receptor (beta chain) was found in a study of blood T cells in healthy people across ages. Study information: About one barcoded beta molecule per two T cells was the capture yield of template switching.

With 6 bases removed from V and 4 bases from J, the gap between germline ends came to 18 bases. The CDR3 length is 15 residues. Findings of the study overall: Possibly, changes in expanded clonotypes were confounded because donor CMV status was unknown. Researchers report that TCR beta diversity correlated strongly with naive T cell percentage.

Next came a second PCR, run for about 6 to 12 cycles, which used a sample-barcoded 5' primer along with a J-beta primer mix. In TCRdb, the 5' RACE reads were re-called with MiXCR into one record per CDR3 protein. The table records 1,800,000 or so distinct CDR3 sequences, more than 35% of them present only once. Remarks on this clonotype: Antigen: not known.

The sample comprised blood. The sequence was obtained from a human donor in good health. This chain joins TRBV12-3 or TRBV12-4 and TRBJ1-2, with a weak D call TRBD1 (5 bases). The CDR3 region is CASSRDGLTFYGYTF. Written as DNA, the CDR3 is TGTGCCAGCAGCCGGGACGGACTAACGTTCTATGGCTACACCTTC.